The present T cell receptor (beta chain) was sequenced within a study of Tregs in tolerant kidney transplant recipients. Unstimulated Tregs (CD4+CD25+CD127-) and CD4+CD25- non-Tregs were sorted from PBMCs. On this clone itself: Its antigen is currently unknown.

Method: immunoSEQ multiplex PCR; TCRdb's copy keeps in-frame clones and lacks some. Seen here are 120,000 or so clones, roughly nine tenths observed once, and the top ten hold more than 0.5%. Study observations and caveats: Few patients were studied, so findings need validation in larger groups. Tregs expanded with activated donor B cells seemed most donor-specific. This study did not directly address biological reproducibility.

The origin of this receptor is a human donor in good health. The sample taken for sequencing was CD4+ T cells from blood.

The DNA of the CDR3 is TGTGCCAGCAGTGCTCCGGCTGCAGAGCAGTACTTC. Its translation is CASSAPAAEQYF. This chain uses TRBV6-1 with TRBJ2-7; D remains ambiguous. Germline CDR1 MNHNS, CDR2 SASEGT. V lost 4 bases, J lost 7 bases, and 11 bases lay in between. The CDR3 totals 12 residues.